The rows below give T cell receptor beta chains drawn from one sample of a study of human T cells and chemical hapten exposure. MiXCR, applied by TCRdb to the RACE reads, yields one record per CDR3 protein. The table records approximately 350,000 distinct CDR3 sequences, roughly 6% of them present only once. The material was whole blood, obtained in connection with sensitization to the hapten diphenylcyclopropenone (DPC). The receptors stem from a woman aged 18-29 years with alopecia areata. Some clones in this sample may be carry-over from other donors' samples. CDR3s include the opening cysteine and the closing phenylalanine or tryptophan. The order of the fields is D gene, V gene, J gene, clone size, CDR3 protein, CDR3 DNA. D genes are given only for firm matches. Size tells how often a clone was seen (once, few, many) or the class of an expanded clone, and some rows leave it out.

TRBD2	TRBV9	TRBJ2-3	NA	CASSPGPPSGESTDTQYF	TGTGCCAGCAGCCCGGGCCCCCCTAGCGGGGAGAGCACAGATACGCAGTATTTT
NA	TRBV2	TRBJ2-3	NA	CASKITSSADTQYF	TGTGCCAGCAAGATTACTAGCTCCGCAGATACGCAGTATTTT
NA	TRBV28	TRBJ1-2	many	CASSLGWGHGYTF	TGTGCCTCCTCACTGGGGTGGGGGCATGGCTACACCTTC
TRBD1	TRBV5-1	TRBJ1-2	NA	CASSLSAGGSYGYTF	TGCGCCAGCAGCTTGTCGGCAGGGGGCTCCTATGGCTACACCTTC
NA	TRBV11-2	TRBJ2-5	few	CASSLDDETQYF	TGTGCCAGCAGCTTAGATGACGAGACCCAGTACTTC
NA	TRBV6-2/TRBV6-3	TRBJ1-1	many	CASSYGAEAFF	TGTGCCAGCAGTTACGGCGCTGAAGCTTTCTTT
NA	TRBV18	TRBJ2-3	few	CASSLNSGPSTDTQYF	TGTGCCAGCTCCCTGAACTCGGGCCCAAGCACAGATACGCAGTATTTT
NA	TRBV6-6	TRBJ1-5	many	CASELRQGVNQPQHF	TGTGCCAGCGAGTTACGGCAGGGAGTCAATCAGCCCCAGCATTTT
TRBD1	TRBV20-1	TRBJ1-6	few	CSAPSVGQSNSPLHF	TGCAGTGCTCCAAGTGTGGGACAGTCTAATTCACCCCTCCACTTT
NA	TRBV6-5	TRBJ2-3	many	CASSYSRDLTDTQYF	TGTGCCAGCAGTTACTCCCGGGATCTCACAGATACGCAGTATTTT
TRBD1	TRBV2	TRBJ1-4	NA	CASSNRGATNEKLFF	TGTGCCAGCAGCAACAGGGGAGCAACTAATGAAAAACTGTTTTTT
NA	TRBV3-1	TRBJ2-5	many	CASSLIQETQYF	TGTGCCAGCAGCCTTATCCAAGAGACCCAGTACTTC
NA	TRBV12-3/TRBV12-4	TRBJ2-6	few	CASSHQSTGANVLTF	TGTGCCAGCAGTCATCAAAGTACCGGGGCCAACGTCCTGACTTTC
NA	TRBV29-1	TRBJ2-5	few	CSVVLYQETQYF	TGCAGCGTTGTTTTGTACCAAGAGACCCAGTACTTC
NA	TRBV5-1	TRBJ2-7	few	CASSFDAYEQYF	TGCGCCAGCAGCTTTGATGCCTACGAGCAGTACTTC
NA	TRBV11-2	TRBJ2-5	NA	CASSPLIGRRATQYF	TGTGCCAGCAGCCCACTGATCGGTCGCCGGGCGACCCAGTACTTC
NA	TRBV6-5	TRBJ1-1	many	CASSIRGGEAFF	TGTGCCAGCAGCATACGGGGTGGTGAAGCTTTCTTT
TRBD2	TRBV7-9	TRBJ2-2	NA	CASSSPTSGDTGELFF	TGTGCCAGCAGCTCCCCGACTAGCGGGGACACCGGGGAGCTGTTTTTT
TRBD2	TRBV12-3/TRBV12-4	TRBJ2-5	NA	CASRGTSEETQYF	TGTGCCAGCAGGGGGACTAGCGAAGAGACCCAGTACTTC
TRBD1	TRBV6-5	TRBJ2-7	few	CASSQRQGWEQYF	TGTGCCAGCAGTCAACGACAGGGGTGGGAGCAGTACTTC
NA	TRBV6-2/TRBV6-3	TRBJ2-1	many	CASSSRSSSSYNEQFF	TGTGCCAGCAGTTCGAGGTCGTCGAGCTCCTACAATGAGCAGTTCTTC
NA	TRBV12-5	TRBJ2-1	NA	CASGLGNYPNEQFF	TGTGCTAGTGGTTTGGGAAACTACCCCAATGAGCAGTTCTTC